Each of the 22 T cell receptor beta chains below was sequenced from the same sample in a study of T cell changes during pregnancy in multiple sclerosis. The assay was immunoSEQ multiplex PCR, and TCRdb's table has in-frame clones only and misses some. The table lists some 40,000 clones, about 87% of them singletons. The sample consisted of CD4+ T cells from peripheral blood mononuclear cells, taken before pregnancy. These receptor sequences come from a female donor with multiple sclerosis, enrolled in a pregnancy study.

V usage is TRBV5-1 and J usage is TRBJ2-3; 8 nucleotides line up with TRBD2. V was clipped by 1 base and J by 0 bases; unmatched bases: 7. CDR3 length: 17 amino acids. The germline V gene encodes CDR1 SGHRS and CDR2 YFSETQ. The CDR3 bases are TGCGCCAGCAGCTTGTATGGGCTAGCGGGTAGCACAGATACGCAGTATTTT. Protein: CASSLYGLAGSTDTQYF.

This chain connects TRBV4-1 to TRBJ2-5; TRBD2 matches at 7 bases. CDR1 and CDR2 (germline): MGHRA, YSYEKL. The CDR3 contains 16 residues. The V and J ends lost 4 bases and 3 bases, in that order; junction bases with no gene match: 11. In DNA, the CDR3 is TGCGCCAGCAGCCGCCGGTGGGGAGGGAGGGAAGAGACCCAGTACTTC. Translation: CASSRRWGGREETQYF.

The chain has TRBV6-1 and TRBJ1-2; D remains ambiguous. V was pared by 0 bases and J by 2 bases, with 10 bases between. The CDR3 covers 15 residues. Germline lookup yields CDR1 MNHNS and CDR2 SASEGT. CDR3 nucleotides: TGTGCCAGCAGTGAAGCGCCGACGGGAAACTATGGCTACACCTTC. Translation: CASSEAPTGNYGYTF.

This chain joins TRBV10-3 and TRBJ2-7; possible D gene TRBD1, 5 bases. The length of the CDR3 is 13 residues. The germline CDR1 and CDR2 sequences are ENHRY and SYGVKD. V lost 6 bases to trimming and J lost 0 bases, with 9 bases between them. CDR3 sequence reads: CAISKDNSYEQYF. As DNA, the CDR3 is TGTGCCATCAGCAAGGACAACTCCTACGAGCAGTACTTC.

The rearrangement joins TRBV10-2 to TRBJ2-7; 7 bases are a match to TRBD2. This CDR3 is 14 amino acids long. V shed 8 bases and J 0 bases; nucleotides not matched to a gene: 7. Germline assignment: CDR1 WSHSY and CDR2 SAAADI. The CDR3 DNA reads as TGCGCCAGCTCAAGAGCTAGCGGCTCCTACGAGCAGTACTTC. Translating gives CASSRASGSYEQYF.

The J gene is TRBJ1-2, the V gene TRBV7-9; D might be TRBD1 (5 bases). Trimming stripped 5 bases from V and 2 bases from J, with 21 bases between. Per germline, CDR1 SEHNR and CDR2 FQNEAQ (reference sequence). The CDR3 is 17 amino acids. The CDR3 region has the DNA TGTGCCAGCAGCCCAAGAACCTCCACGGGGGGGAACTATGGCTACACCTTC. Residues: CASSPRTSTGGNYGYTF.

The chain joins TRBV18 to TRBJ1-2; D perhaps matches TRBD1 (6 bases). Germline CDR1 reads KGHSH; CDR2 reads LQKENI. This CDR3 comprises 15 residues. The germline V and J ends were trimmed by 2 bases and 4 bases, with 14 bases remaining between them. The CDR3 sequence: CASSPGQGKVYGYTF. DNA of the CDR3: TGTGCCAGCTCACCAGGGCAGGGGAAAGTCTATGGCTACACCTTC. The full variable domain, in which reference TRBV18 and TRBJ1-2 provide the parts outside the CDR3, is NAGVMQNPRHLVRRRGQEARLRCSPMKGHSHVYWYRQLPEEGLKFMVYLQKENIIDESGMPKERFSAEFPKEGPSILRIQQVVRGDSAAYFCASSPGQGKVYGYTFGSGTRLTVV.

V gene TRBV7-2 combines with J gene TRBJ2-7; TRBD2 matches at 10 bases. Trimming took 3 bases from V and 7 from J; bases not matched to a gene: 9. Germline V CDR1 and CDR2: SGHTA, FQGNSA. This CDR3 spans 15 amino acids. The CDR3 loop reads CASSFTSGVFGEQYF. In DNA, the CDR3 is TGTGCCAGCAGCTTCACTAGCGGGGTTTTCGGGGAGCAGTACTTC.

The chain couples TRBV19 to TRBJ1-2; 10 bases map to TRBD1. V dropped 6 bases and J dropped 4; count of bases not matched to a gene: 8. The CDR3 is 15 amino acids. Germline V CDR1 and CDR2: LNHDA, SQIVND (reference sequence). The CDR3 region has the DNA TGTGCCAGTAGGGATGACAGGGGGCGCGTCTATGGCTACACCTTC. Translated, it gives CASRDDRGRVYGYTF.

The gene calls are TRBV11-2 and TRBJ2-3; D is unresolved. Germline CDR1 reads SGHAT; CDR2 reads FQNNGV. CDR3 length: 15 amino acids. V gave up 5 bases and J gave up 2 bases, with 14 bases separating them. Written as DNA, the CDR3 is TGTGCCAGCAGCCCCAGGATGGCCACCACAGATACGCAGTATTTT. This gives the protein CASSPRMATTDTQYF.

The chain has TRBV7-3 and TRBJ2-2, with D unclear. The germline V gene encodes CDR1 SGHTA and CDR2 FQGTGA. This CDR3 comprises 13 residues. The germline V and J ends were trimmed by 4 bases and 2 bases, with 5 bases remaining between them. CDR3 in amino acids: CASSSLNTGELFF. CDR3 in DNA: TGTGCCAGCAGCTCGTTAAACACCGGGGAGCTGTTTTTT.

This chain joins TRBV29-1 and TRBJ2-5; tentatively, D is TRBD1 (6 bases). This CDR3 region has 13 residues. Per germline, CDR1 SQVTM and CDR2 ANQGSEA. Trimming stripped 6 bases from V and 5 bases from J, with 16 bases between. DNA for the CDR3: TGCAGCGTCGGACAGTTCCAGCAGGAGACCCAGTACTTC. It translates to CSVGQFQQETQYF.

The rearrangement links TRBV28 to TRBJ2-3; 11 bases are a match to TRBD2. This CDR3 contains 17 residues. Germline V lookup: CDR1 MDHEN, CDR2 SYDVKM. Germline trimming cut 6 bases from V and 3 bases from J; bases unmatched to any gene: 11. The CDR3 reads CASSRGLAGGVTDTQYF. CDR3 sequence (DNA): TGTGCCAGCAGCCGCGGGCTAGCGGGGGGTGTGACAGATACGCAGTATTTT.

This clone was found a few times. This sample also contains other DNA sequences that code for the same CDR3. The J gene is TRBJ1-1, the V gene TRBV7-3, with TRBD1 as a possible D gene (6 bases). The ends were cut back, 0 bases at V and 3 bases at J, with 8 bases in the middle. This CDR3 has 14 amino acids. Germline V gene lookup returns CDR1 SGHTA and CDR2 FQGTGA. In DNA form, the CDR3 reads TGTGCCAGCAGCTTAACAGGGGGAGACACTGAAGCTTTCTTT. As protein: CASSLTGGDTEAFF.

The rearrangement uses TRBV28 and TRBJ2-7, with TRBD1 matching over 7 bases. The CDR3 loop spans 14 amino acids. With 5 bases clipped from V and 5 bases from J, the junction kept 9 bases outside the gene matches. Germline CDR1 and CDR2: MDHEN and SYDVKM. The CDR3 loop is CASSQKTGRNEQYF. The CDR3 region has the DNA TGTGCCAGCAGTCAAAAGACAGGGAGAAACGAGCAGTACTTC.

The rearrangement uses TRBV5-1 and TRBJ1-5, with TRBD1 matching over 8 bases. Germline CDR1 SGHRS, CDR2 YFSETQ. The CDR3 runs to 17 residues. V dropped 0 bases and J dropped 7; count of bases not matched to a gene: 12. The CDR3 loop is CASSLGPQGGLGQPQHF. CDR3 nucleotide sequence: TGCGCCAGCAGCTTGGGCCCACAGGGGGGTTTGGGCCAGCCCCAGCATTTT.

This sequence joins TRBV28 and TRBJ2-5; D gene uncertain. The germline V and J ends were trimmed by 2 bases and 5 bases, with 9 bases remaining between them. The CDR3 contains 13 residues. Germline values: CDR1 MDHEN, CDR2 SYDVKM. This CDR3 is CASSLPEKETQYF. The CDR3 coding sequence is TGTGCCAGCAGTTTACCCGAGAAGGAGACCCAGTACTTC.

The rearrangement uses TRBV27 and TRBJ2-7, with a tentative D call TRBD2 (5 bases). V shed 6 bases and J shed 7 bases, with 16 bases lying between them. The CDR3 has 13 amino acids. The germline V gene has CDR1 MNHEY and CDR2 SMNVEV (reference sequence). CDR3 bases: TGTGCCAGCAGCCCACCGGGAACGATTGAGCAGTACTTC. This codes for CASSPPGTIEQYF.

The chain joins TRBV27 to TRBJ1-4; D not certain. The CDR3 loop spans 12 amino acids. Germline lookup yields CDR1 MNHEY and CDR2 SMNVEV (reference sequence). V was pared by 5 bases and J by 10 bases, with 11 bases between. The CDR3 DNA is TGTGCCAGCAGTCCCCTCACCGGAAAACTGTTTTTT. As protein: CASSPLTGKLFF.

The CDR3 DNA reads TGCGCCAGCAGCCAGGGGCCTAGGACTAGCGGCTACAATGAGCAGTTCTTC. Translating it yields CASSQGPRTSGYNEQFF. The J gene is TRBJ2-1, the V gene TRBV4-1; TRBD2 agrees at 10 bases. Losses at the gene ends were 3 bases for V and 3 bases for J; bases not matched to a gene: 8. Germline V CDR1 and CDR2: MGHRA, YSYEKL. CDR3 length: 17 amino acids.

The chain is built from TRBV28 and TRBJ2-5; 8 bases are shared with TRBD2. Per the germline V gene, CDR1 is MDHEN and CDR2 is SYDVKM. The CDR3 spans 14 residues. V was clipped by 8 bases and J by 4 bases; unmatched bases: 9. The CDR3 spells CASLPGGARETQYF. The CDR3 DNA reads as TGTGCCAGCCTCCCCGGGGGGGCAAGAGAGACCCAGTACTTC. Full variable domain (rest looked up from reference TRBV28 and TRBJ2-5): DVKVTQSSRYLVKRTGEKVFLECVQDMDHENMFWYRQDPGLGLRLIYFSYDVKMKEKGDIPEGYSVSREKKERFSLILESASTNQTSMYLCASLPGGARETQYFGPGTRLLVL.

The chain uses TRBV18 and TRBJ1-4, with D hard to call. Trimming pared 8 bases from V and 7 bases from J, leaving 14 bases between. The germline CDR1 and CDR2 sequences are KGHSH and LQKENI. The CDR3 runs 13 residues. The CDR3 bases are TGTGCCAGCATCCGGGTACCGAGTGAAAAACTGTTTTTT. It encodes CASIRVPSEKLFF.